A selection of T cell receptor beta chains follows, all from one sample in a study of T cells in Graves' hyperthyroidism and ophthalmopathy. TCRdb independently ran MiXCR on the multiplex PCR reads; one entry per CDR3 protein. The table shows about 420,000 distinct CDR3 sequences, with 15% to 19% occurring only once. The sample comprised blood. These receptors were collected from a woman aged 18-30 years with Graves' hyperthyroidism. CDR3s include the opening cysteine and the closing phenylalanine or tryptophan. A D gene is named only where the DNA matches it firmly. Some rows mark clone size as missing; the rest say once, few, many or name a class of expanded clone.

D | J | size | V | CDR3 | DNA
NA | TRBJ2-5 | NA | TRBV4-2 | CASSQEVSEYQETQYF | TGTGCCAGCAGCCAAGAAGTTAGCGAGTACCAAGAGACCCAGTACTTC
NA | TRBJ2-7 | many | TRBV5-1 | CASSTAGHEQYF | TGCGCCAGCAGCACCGCAGGGCACGAGCAGTACTTC
NA | TRBJ1-2 | NA | TRBV6-2/TRBV6-3 | CASSYSTSPRYGYTF | TGTGCCAGCAGTTACTCGACCTCCCCCCGGTATGGCTACACCTTC
NA | TRBJ2-1 | few | TRBV7-8 | CASTIAEGAVYNEQFF | TGTGCCAGCACTATAGCGGAGGGGGCAGTATACAATGAGCAGTTCTTC
TRBD2 | TRBJ2-3 | NA | TRBV7-3 | CASSLGPGLAAPDTQYF | TGTGCCAGCAGCTTGGGCCCGGGACTAGCGGCTCCAGATACGCAGTATTTT
NA | TRBJ1-3 | NA | TRBV5-8 | CASRTTGSGNTIYF | TGTGCCAGCAGAACAACAGGGTCTGGAAACACCATATATTTT
NA | TRBJ2-2 | NA | TRBV6-1 | CASRERVITGELFF | TGTGCCAGCAGGGAGCGGGTTATCACCGGGGAGCTGTTTTTT
NA | TRBJ1-6 | few | TRBV15 | CATSRGLGSPLHF | TGTGCCACCAGCAGGGGGTTGGGGTCACCCCTCCACTTT
NA | TRBJ2-3 | many | TRBV12-3/TRBV12-4 | CASSPPGTLDTQYF | TGTGCCAGCAGCCCTCCAGGGACATTAGATACGCAGTATTTT
NA | TRBJ1-1 | many | TRBV2 | CASLGRENTEAFF | TGTGCCAGCCTGGGAAGGGAGAACACTGAAGCTTTCTTT
NA | TRBJ1-3 | few | TRBV2 | CASYDWYSGNTIYF | TGTGCCAGCTACGACTGGTACTCTGGAAACACCATATATTTT
NA | TRBJ1-2 | many | TRBV3-1 | CAIPPSYTF | TGTGCCATCCCGCCTAGCTACACCTTC
NA | TRBJ1-5 | few | TRBV20-1 | CSATGRASQPQHF | TGCAGTGCTACCGGGAGGGCCAGTCAGCCCCAGCATTTT
NA | TRBJ2-1 | many | TRBV2 | CASGLGRISYNEQFF | TGTGCCAGCGGTCTGGGGCGCATCTCCTACAATGAGCAGTTCTTC
NA | TRBJ2-3 | many | TRBV28 | CASKWGPTPTDTQYF | TGTGCCAGCAAATGGGGACCAACTCCGACAGATACGCAGTATTTT
TRBD1 | TRBJ2-7 | NA | TRBV6-1 | CASSPGQGLEQYF | TGTGCCAGCAGTCCGGGACAGGGGTTAGAGCAGTACTTC
TRBD1 | TRBJ2-7 | many | TRBV6-6 | CASSYLDRPHEQYF | TGTGCCAGCAGTTACTTGGACAGGCCCCACGAGCAGTACTTC
NA | TRBJ1-3 | many | TRBV7-2 | CASSRAGAGNTIYF | TGTGCCAGCAGCCGGGCGGGGGCTGGAAACACCATATATTTT
NA | TRBJ1-5 | NA | TRBV19 | CASRIGILQRHSNQPQHF | TGTGCCAGTAGGATTGGGATCCTACAGAGACATAGCAATCAGCCCCAGCATTTT
NA | TRBJ2-7 | many | TRBV18 | CASSPRRRGYEQYF | TGTGCCAGCTCACCCCGACGACGGGGTTACGAGCAGTACTTC
NA | TRBJ1-2 | NA | TRBV19 | CASSATPFPGHYTF | TGTGCCAGTAGCGCCACCCCATTTCCAGGACACTACACCTTC
TRBD1 | TRBJ1-4 | NA | TRBV6-9 | CASSYDGTGREKLFF | TGTGCCAGCAGTTACGATGGGACAGGGCGTGAAAAACTGTTTTTT
NA | TRBJ2-7 | NA | TRBV3-1 | CTSSQGGGPYEQYF | TGTACCAGCAGCCAAGGGGGGGGGCCGTACGAGCAGTACTTC
NA | TRBJ1-5 | many | TRBV7-2 | CASSLESEGYYQPQHF | TGTGCCAGCAGCTTAGAATCGGAAGGGTATTATCAGCCCCAGCATTTT
NA | TRBJ2-3 | few | TRBV20-1 | CSAPPTSNGTDTQYF | TGCAGTGCTCCCCCCACTAGCAACGGCACAGATACGCAGTATTTT
TRBD1 | TRBJ1-6 | NA | TRBV28 | CASRKTGGGSPLHF | TGTGCCAGCAGAAAGACAGGGGGAGGTTCACCCCTCCACTTT
NA | TRBJ2-7 | few | TRBV20-1 | CSASVIAYEQYF | TGCAGTGCTAGCGTAATCGCCTACGAGCAGTACTTC
TRBD1 | TRBJ2-4 | many | TRBV12-3/TRBV12-4 | CASSQGVVAKNIQYF | TGTGCCAGCAGTCAGGGGGTTGTGGCCAAAAACATTCAGTACTTC
TRBD1 | TRBJ1-4 | NA | TRBV20-1 | CSARDQGGGGALFF | TGCAGTGCTAGAGATCAGGGTGGAGGGGGCGCTTTGTTTTTT
NA | TRBJ2-3 | NA | TRBV2 | CASSDGPFTDTQYF | TGTGCCAGCAGTGACGGGCCTTTCACAGATACGCAGTATTTT
NA | TRBJ1-2 | few | TRBV6-1 | CASSLPRGVGGYTF | TGTGCCAGCAGTCTCCCCAGGGGAGTGGGTGGCTACACCTTC
NA | TRBJ2-5 | many | TRBV24-1 | CATSDDGKRGKETQYF | TGTGCCACCAGTGATGACGGGAAAAGGGGGAAAGAGACCCAGTACTTC
NA | TRBJ1-2 | many | TRBV24-1 | CATSAPGAYGYTF | TGTGCCACCAGTGCCCCAGGGGCCTATGGCTACACCTTC
NA | TRBJ2-5 | many | TRBV6-5 | CASSYSARETQYF | TGTGCCAGCAGTTACTCGGCCCGGGAGACCCAGTACTTC
TRBD2 | TRBJ2-4 | many | TRBV13 | CASSLGGLAGRKNIQYF | TGTGCCAGCAGCTTAGGCGGACTAGCGGGCAGAAAAAACATTCAGTACTTC
TRBD1 | TRBJ2-5 | NA | TRBV20-1 | CSAQDRGSETQYF | TGCAGTGCTCAGGACAGGGGTAGTGAGACCCAGTACTTC
NA | TRBJ2-2 | many | TRBV12-3/TRBV12-4 | CASSLRVGVRGGELFF | TGTGCCAGCAGTCTCCGGGTCGGGGTGAGGGGCGGGGAGCTGTTTTTT
NA | TRBJ2-3 | few | TRBV7-9 | CASSFSQGVSGTDTQYF | TGTGCCAGCAGCTTCTCGCAAGGGGTTAGTGGCACAGATACGCAGTATTTT
NA | TRBJ1-4 | few | TRBV7-9 | CASSQNARNEKLFF | TGTGCCAGCAGCCAAAACGCACGAAATGAAAAACTGTTTTTT
TRBD1 | TRBJ1-3 | many | TRBV5-1 | CASSWTGVSGNTIYF | TGCGCCAGCAGCTGGACAGGGGTCTCTGGAAACACCATATATTTT
NA | TRBJ1-2 | many | TRBV2 | CASSERQNYGYTF | TGTGCCAGCAGTGAAAGGCAGAACTATGGCTACACCTTC
TRBD2 | TRBJ2-5 | many | TRBV6-2/TRBV6-3 | CASSSPTSGRGAQYF | TGTGCCAGCAGTTCGCCGACTAGCGGGAGGGGGGCCCAGTACTTC
TRBD1 | TRBJ2-5 | many | TRBV12-3/TRBV12-4 | CASSNRGREETQYF | TGTGCCAGCAGTAACAGGGGGCGGGAGGAGACCCAGTACTTC
TRBD1 | TRBJ1-5 | many | TRBV7-6 | CASSQNPGQGSQPQHF | TGTGCCAGCAGCCAAAATCCGGGACAGGGAAGTCAGCCCCAGCATTTT
TRBD1 | TRBJ1-5 | NA | TRBV6-1 | CASSEGQGANNQPQHF | TGTGCCAGCAGTGAAGGACAGGGGGCAAACAATCAGCCCCAGCATTTT
TRBD2 | TRBJ2-5 | NA | TRBV7-9 | CASSLPGTSGSSVETQYF | TGTGCCAGCAGCTTACCGGGGACTAGCGGGAGTTCAGTGGAGACCCAGTACTTC